The clone carrying this TCR beta chain was seen many times. The antigen is undetermined. V was pared by 5 bases and J by 2 bases, with 3 bases of the junction left unmatched. The CDR3 is 14 amino acids. There were no patients who had received any treatment before thyroid surgery. The sample belongs to a study of metastatic and nonmetastatic thyroid tumors. About the research overall: Repertoires from blood and tumor or nodule tissue of malignant and benign thyroid patients were compared. Overall study findings and caveats: Malignant tumors reportedly showed significantly higher TCR beta diversity than benign nodules in both blood and tumor.

TCRdb reprocessed the PCR reads using MiXCR. Among about 53,000 clones listed, 20% were seen once. The chain uses TRBV12-3 or TRBV12-4 and TRBJ2-7; TRBD2 matches 10 bases. The sample was blood. This sequence originates from a female donor with papillary thyroid cancer or a benign thyroid nodule (not recorded which). Some clones in this sample may be carry-over from other donors' samples. Here the CDR3 DNA reads TGTGCCAGCAGTCCTCTAGCGGGAGCCTACGAGCAGTACTTC. Residues: CASSPLAGAYEQYF.